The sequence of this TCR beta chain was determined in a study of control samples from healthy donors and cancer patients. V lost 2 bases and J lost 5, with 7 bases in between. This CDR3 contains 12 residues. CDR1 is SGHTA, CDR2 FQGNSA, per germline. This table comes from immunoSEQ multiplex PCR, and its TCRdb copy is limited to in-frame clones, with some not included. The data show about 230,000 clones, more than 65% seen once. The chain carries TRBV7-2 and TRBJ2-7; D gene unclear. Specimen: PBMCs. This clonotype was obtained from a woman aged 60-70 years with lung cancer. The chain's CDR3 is CASSLMSHEQYF. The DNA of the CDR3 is TGTGCCAGCAGCTTAATGAGCCACGAGCAGTACTTC.